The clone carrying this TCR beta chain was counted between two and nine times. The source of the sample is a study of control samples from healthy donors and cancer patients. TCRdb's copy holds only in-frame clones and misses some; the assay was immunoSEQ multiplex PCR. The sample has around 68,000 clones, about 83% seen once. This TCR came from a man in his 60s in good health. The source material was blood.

The CDR3 nucleotides read TGTGCCAGTAGTCGGCAGGGGGCAGGTAGCAATCAGCCCCAGCATTTT. It encodes CASSRQGAGSNQPQHF. The gene calls are TRBV19 and TRBJ1-5, with TRBD1 matching 8 bases. Germline lookup yields CDR1 LNHDA and CDR2 SQIVND (reference sequence). Losses at the gene ends were 5 bases for V and 0 bases for J; bases not matched to a gene: 6. CDR3 length equals 16 residues.